A single sample gave rise to the 24 T cell receptor beta chains below, sequenced in a study of T cells after yellow fever vaccination. TCRdb re-analysed the 5' RACE reads in MiXCR, keeping a single row per CDR3 protein. The sample yields fewer than 400,000 distinct CDR3 sequences, about 10% seen once. Sample: CD4+ T cells sorted from PBMCs, taken 45 days after the yellow fever booster vaccination. These TCRs come from a man younger than 30 who received the YFV17D yellow fever vaccine.

The chain carries TRBV20-1 and TRBJ2-7, with D maybe TRBD1 (6 bases). V gave up 6 bases and J gave up 2 bases, with 20 bases separating them. The germline V gene has CDR1 DFQATT and CDR2 SNEGSKA (reference sequence). The CDR3 is made up of 15 amino acids. CDR3 coding DNA: TGCAGTGCGAAGAGATCGGCAGGGGCCCCCTACGAGCAGTACTTC. Translating gives CSAKRSAGAPYEQYF.

This clonotype was detected a few times. This chain links TRBV20-1 with TRBJ2-5; 8 nucleotides line up with TRBD1. The junction had 6 bases not matched to a gene; V was cut back by 1 base and J by 2 bases. Germline CDR1 DFQATT, CDR2 SNEGSKA (reference sequence). The CDR3 covers 15 residues. CDR3 region: CSARGRDRHQETQYF. In nucleotides, the CDR3 is TGCAGTGCTAGAGGTCGGGACAGGCATCAAGAGACCCAGTACTTC.

V gene TRBV5-6 combines with J gene TRBJ2-7; D is perhaps TRBD2 (7 bases). V lost 2 bases and J lost 0, with 24 bases in between. Germline V gene data show CDR1 as SGHDT and CDR2 as YYEEEE. The CDR3 contains 19 residues. This CDR3 is CASSFSIGLGGGSSYEQYF. The CDR3 region has the DNA TGTGCCAGCAGCTTCTCTATCGGCTTGGGCGGGGGCAGCTCCTACGAGCAGTACTTC.

This clonotype has ten or more counts. The V gene is TRBV20-1, the J gene TRBJ2-1; no firm D call. The germline V gene has CDR1 DFQATT and CDR2 SNEGSKA (reference sequence). V was trimmed by 3 bases and J by 9 bases, leaving 12 bases between them. The CDR3 consists of 12 residues. The CDR3 loop is CSASPFSGEQFF. DNA for the CDR3: TGCAGTGCTAGCCCCTTTAGTGGTGAGCAGTTCTTC.

This clonotype was recorded a few times. This chain joins TRBV7-7 and TRBJ1-1; a weak D match, TRBD1 (5 bases). Trimming took 4 bases from V and 6 from J, leaving 12 bases between them. The germline CDR1 and CDR2 sequences are SSHAT and FNYEAQ (reference sequence). This CDR3 comprises 13 residues. CDR3: CASSSTQGAEAFF. CDR3 DNA sequence: TGTGCCAGCAGCTCTACCCAGGGAGCTGAAGCTTTCTTT.

The J gene is TRBJ1-6, the V gene TRBV3-1; D not resolved. From germline, CDR1 is LGHDT and CDR2 YNNKEL (reference sequence). The CDR3 spans 12 residues. V gave up 0 bases and J gave up 9 bases, with 3 bases separating them. CDR3 amino acids: CASSQDISPLHF. The CDR3 coding sequence is TGTGCCAGCAGCCAAGATATTTCACCCCTCCACTTT.

This clonotype was seen many times. This chain uses TRBV14 with TRBJ2-1; 7 bases match TRBD2. This CDR3 region has 13 residues. CDR1 SGHDN and CDR2 FVKESK come from the germline V gene. J was trimmed by 8 bases and V by 4 bases; bases with no gene match: 5. The CDR3 DNA follows: TGTGCCAGCAGCCGGTCGGGGGGAGATGAGCAGTTCTTC. This encodes CASSRSGGDEQFF.

This chain joins TRBV27 and TRBJ2-1, with 9 bases matching TRBD1. CDR3 length equals 16 residues. The germline CDR1 and CDR2 sequences are MNHEY and SMNVEV (reference sequence). With V trimmed by 4 bases and J by 4 bases, 8 bases remained unmatched. As DNA, the CDR3 is TGTGCCAGCAGTTACTTTTGGGACAGGGAATACAATGAGCAGTTCTTC. Translated, it gives CASSYFWDREYNEQFF.

This clonotype has just a few counts. V is TRBV11-2 and J is TRBJ2-3, with 7 nucleotides matching TRBD1. CDR3 length equals 15 residues. Losses at the gene ends were 5 bases for V and 2 bases for J; bases not matched to a gene: 7. The V gene's germline CDR1 is SGHAT and CDR2 FQNNGV. The CDR3 bases are TGTGCCAGCAGCGCGGCCGGGACAGTCACAGATACGCAGTATTTT. Its translation is CASSAAGTVTDTQYF.

In the case of this clonotype: Its ends do not fully match the called genes, so a read error is possible. The rearrangement uses TRBV29-1 and TRBJ2-5; D perhaps matches TRBD2 (6 bases). Per germline, CDR1 SQVTM and CDR2 ANQGSEA. The CDR3 has 14 residues. CDR3 sequence reads: CSQSMSPEGETEYF. CDR3 sequence (DNA): TGCAGCCAGTCTATGTCCCCGGAGGGAGAGACCGAGTACTTC. Full variable domain (missing parts from reference TRBV29-1 and TRBJ2-5): SAVISQKPSRDICQRGTSLTIQCQVDSQVTMMFWYRQQPGQSLTLIATANQGSEATYESGFVIDKFPISRPNLTFSTLTVSNMSPEDSSIYLCSQSMSPEGETEYFGPGTRLLVL.

CDR3 bases: TGTGCCACCAGTGCCGGCACTTTGAACTATGGCTACACCTTC. Amino acids: CATSAGTLNYGYTF. V gene TRBV24-1 combines with J gene TRBJ1-2; the D is unclear. The V gene's germline CDR1 is KGHDR and CDR2 SFDVKD. The CDR3 length is 14 residues. V dropped 5 bases and J dropped 2 bases, with 11 bases sitting between them.

This chain uses TRBV4-2 with TRBJ1-2, with D maybe TRBD1 (5 bases). The germline V gene has CDR1 LGHNA and CDR2 YNFKEQ. Trimming took 1 base from V and 7 from J, leaving 13 bases between them. The CDR3 loop spans 14 amino acids. The DNA for the CDR3 is TGTGCCAGCAGCCAAGTCGCGGGGCCAGGTGGCTACACCTTC. It specifies CASSQVAGPGGYTF.

The table lists this clonotype with many counts. This chain links TRBV4-2 with TRBJ2-2; unclear D gene. V dropped 0 bases and J dropped 6 bases, with 8 bases sitting between them. Germline V CDR1 and CDR2: LGHNA, YNFKEQ. The CDR3 has 14 residues. The CDR3 spells CASSQDRIAGELFF. DNA of the CDR3: TGTGCCAGCAGCCAAGACAGGATTGCCGGGGAGCTGTTTTTT.

This CDR3 reads CASNLISGEAFF. The DNA for the CDR3 is TGTGCCAGCAACCTGATTTCCGGAGAAGCTTTCTTT. This chain uses TRBV6-6 with TRBJ1-1, with unresolved D. With 7 bases removed from V and 8 bases from J, the gap between germline ends came to 14 bases. CDR1 and CDR2 from the germline V gene are MNHNY and SVGAGI (reference sequence). The CDR3 is 12 residues long.

This clonotype was seen more than once but under ten times. The V gene is TRBV11-2, the J gene TRBJ1-4; D is unclear. The V gene lost 3 bases and the J gene lost 5 bases, with 10 bases spanning the gap. CDR1 is SGHAT and CDR2 is FQNNGV in the germline V gene. This CDR3 has 14 amino acids. The CDR3: CASSFIGWNEKLFF. CDR3 bases: TGTGCCAGCAGCTTCATTGGTTGGAATGAAAAACTGTTTTTT.

This clonotype was seen repeatedly, ten times or more. The chain carries TRBV7-2 and TRBJ2-1; TRBD1 or TRBD2 may be the D gene (6 bases each). V was cut by 5 bases and J by 4 bases, with 15 bases left in between. This CDR3 comprises 15 residues. In germline, CDR1 is SGHTA, CDR2 FQGNSA. DNA of the CDR3: TGTGCCAGCAGCCTTTCGAGGGGGGCTTACAATGAGCAGTTCTTC. Protein product: CASSLSRGAYNEQFF.

This chain joins TRBV29-1 and TRBJ2-3; 7 bases fit TRBD1. CDR1 and CDR2 from the germline V gene are SQVTM and ANQGSEA. The CDR3 loop spans 13 amino acids. With 4 bases clipped from V and 2 bases from J, the junction kept 3 bases outside the gene matches. CDR3 amino acids: CSVAGTVTDTQYF. The CDR3 bases are TGCAGCGTTGCCGGGACAGTCACAGATACGCAGTATTTT.

This clonotype showed up many times. The chain combines TRBV6-5 with TRBJ1-4; 8 bases align to TRBD1. The length of the CDR3 is 17 residues. Losses at the gene ends were 4 bases for V and 5 bases for J; bases not matched to a gene: 12. Germline CDR1 MNHEY, CDR2 SVGAGI. As DNA, the CDR3 is TGTGCCAGCAGTTCCAACATCAGGGGGCTAAAAAATGAAAAACTGTTTTTT. It specifies CASSSNIRGLKNEKLFF.

The genes are TRBV4-2 and TRBJ1-2; TRBD1 agrees at 8 bases. Losses at the gene ends were 1 base for V and 5 bases for J; bases not matched to a gene: 6. Germline V gene lookup returns CDR1 LGHNA and CDR2 YNFKEQ. This CDR3 region has 15 residues. The CDR3 sequence: CASSQGTGMGYGYTF. Written as DNA, the CDR3 is TGTGCCAGCAGCCAAGGGACAGGGATGGGGTATGGCTACACCTTC.

V is TRBV12-3 or TRBV12-4 and J is TRBJ1-4; no reliable D call. The CDR3 is 11 residues long. V was cut by 3 bases and J by 10 bases, with 6 bases left in between. For the CDR3, the DNA is TGTGCCAGCAGTTTTCGGGGAAAACTGTTTTTT. Its translation is CASSFRGKLFF.

This clonotype was seen many times. The CDR3 region is CASSSTSGGPRETQYF. The CDR3, as DNA: TGCGCCAGCAGCTCGACTAGCGGGGGGCCTAGGGAGACCCAGTACTTC. This chain joins TRBV5-1 and TRBJ2-5; TRBD2 aligns across 13 bases. The CDR3 extends over 16 amino acids. In germline, CDR1 is SGHRS, CDR2 YFSETQ. Trimming removed 3 bases from V and 5 bases from J; junction bases left unmatched: 7.

This clonotype was observed a few times. The chain links TRBV12-3 or TRBV12-4 to TRBJ2-5; no definite D call. The CDR3 is made up of 15 amino acids. Trimming took 5 bases from V and 4 from J, leaving 17 bases between them. For the CDR3, the DNA is TGTGCCAGCAGTCTAAACCTTGCCCCAGGAGAGACCCAGTACTTC. Amino acids: CASSLNLAPGETQYF.

The chain is built from TRBV4-1 and TRBJ2-3; D might be TRBD1 or TRBD2, each matching 5 bases. The CDR3 consists of 16 residues. V lost 4 bases, J lost 2 bases, and 16 bases lay in between. The germline V gene encodes CDR1 MGHRA and CDR2 YSYEKL. The CDR3 sequence is CASSRSFEGSTDTQYF. CDR3 in DNA: TGCGCCAGCAGCCGAAGTTTCGAGGGGTCCACAGATACGCAGTATTTT.

In this sample, this clonotype turned up a few times. The chain is built from TRBV27 and TRBJ2-4; either TRBD1 or TRBD2 may supply D (5 bases each). In germline, CDR1 is MNHEY, CDR2 SMNVEV (reference sequence). The CDR3 consists of 15 residues. The V and J ends lost 5 bases and 7 bases respectively, with 18 bases between them. This CDR3 is CASSPYGTPGNIQYF. CDR3 coding DNA: TGTGCCAGCAGTCCTTACGGGACCCCTGGGAACATTCAGTACTTC.